This T cell receptor beta chain was found in a study of response to subunit inactivated influenza vaccine. V gave up 5 bases and J gave up 4 bases, with 13 bases separating them. The germline gives CDR1 SGHRS, CDR2 YFSETQ. The CDR3 is 13 residues long. This clonotype was detected ten times or more. Antigen unknown. TCRdb recomputed calls from the RT-PCR reads with MiXCR, one row per CDR3 protein. The repertoire holds 500,000 to 600,000 distinct CDR3 sequences, 6.5% to 8% seen once, with around 13% in the top ten. Findings and limits, study-wide: The study's authors posited that every seasonal influenza vaccination enlists few new T cells.

This chain links TRBV5-1 with TRBJ2-7; tentative D call: TRBD2 (6 bases). The sample here was PBMCs from blood, taken less than 25 months after vaccination. The origin of this receptor is a man aged 50 to 69 who received an inactivated influenza vaccine. The CDR3 DNA is TGCGCCAGCAGAAGTAGCGGAGAATACGAGCAGTACTTC. It is translated as CASRSSGEYEQYF.